Listed here is a single T cell receptor (beta chain). The record originates from a study of blood T cells in healthy people across ages. A second about 6 to 12 cycle PCR used barcoded and J-beta primers. TCRdb called the 5' RACE reads again in MiXCR, with one record for every CDR3 protein. The table lists roughly 800,000 distinct CDR3 sequences, more than 20% of them singletons. Germline values: CDR1 SGHRS, CDR2 YFSETQ. The CDR3 totals 14 residues. Trimming pared 2 bases from V and 5 bases from J, leaving 12 bases between. Caucasian, healthy and from Russia, the donors were aged between roughly 6 and 95. The sample was also linked to a second study, of T cells of mothers and their children. That paper adds: The people who donated were a few healthy Caucasian mothers and their six children. No persistent microchimeric T cell clones were detected at roughly 100 clones per million clonotypes sensitivity.

The specimen sequenced was blood. This sequence originates from a boy aged 5-17 years in good health. The chain has TRBV5-1 and TRBJ2-3, with a weak D call TRBD1 (5 bases). The CDR3: CASSLDGREDTQYF. For the CDR3, the DNA is TGCGCCAGCAGCTTAGATGGCAGGGAAGATACGCAGTATTTT.